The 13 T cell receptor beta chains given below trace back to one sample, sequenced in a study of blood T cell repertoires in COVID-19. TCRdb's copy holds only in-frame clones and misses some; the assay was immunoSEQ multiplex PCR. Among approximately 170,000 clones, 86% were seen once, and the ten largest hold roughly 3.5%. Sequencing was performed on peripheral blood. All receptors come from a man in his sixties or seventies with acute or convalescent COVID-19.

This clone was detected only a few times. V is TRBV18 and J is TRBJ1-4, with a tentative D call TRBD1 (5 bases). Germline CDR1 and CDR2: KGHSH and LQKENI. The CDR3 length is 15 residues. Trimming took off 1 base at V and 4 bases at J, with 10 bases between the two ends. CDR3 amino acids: CASSPRQTLNEKLFF. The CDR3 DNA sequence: TGTGCCAGCTCACCACGACAGACTCTTAATGAAAAACTGTTTTTT.

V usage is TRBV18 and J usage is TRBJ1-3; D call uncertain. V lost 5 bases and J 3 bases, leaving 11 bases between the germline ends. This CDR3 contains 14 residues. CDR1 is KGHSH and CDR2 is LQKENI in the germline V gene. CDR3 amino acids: CASSGQRIGNTIYF. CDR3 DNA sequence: TGTGCCAGCTCAGGGCAGAGAATTGGAAACACCATATATTTT.

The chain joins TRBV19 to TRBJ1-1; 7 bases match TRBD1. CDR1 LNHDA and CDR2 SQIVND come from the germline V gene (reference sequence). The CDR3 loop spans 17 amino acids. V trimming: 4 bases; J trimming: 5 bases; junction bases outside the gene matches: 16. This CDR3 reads CASSTPGTAREGTEAFF. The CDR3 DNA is TGTGCCAGTAGTACCCCCGGGACAGCGAGAGAAGGGACTGAAGCTTTCTTT.

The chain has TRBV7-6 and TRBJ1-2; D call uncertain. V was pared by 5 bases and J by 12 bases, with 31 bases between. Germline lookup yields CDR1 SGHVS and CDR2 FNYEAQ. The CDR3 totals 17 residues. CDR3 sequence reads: CASSPVGEATPLDANTF. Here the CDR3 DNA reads TGTGCCAGCAGCCCAGTCGGGGAAGCGACCCCCCTGGATGCTAACACCTTC.

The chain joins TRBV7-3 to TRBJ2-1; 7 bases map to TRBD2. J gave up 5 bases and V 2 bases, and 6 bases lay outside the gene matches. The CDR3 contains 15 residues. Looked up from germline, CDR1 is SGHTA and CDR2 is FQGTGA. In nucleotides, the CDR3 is TGTGCCAGCAGCTTAGGCTATCGGGGGGACAATGAGCAGTTCTTC. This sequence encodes CASSLGYRGDNEQFF.

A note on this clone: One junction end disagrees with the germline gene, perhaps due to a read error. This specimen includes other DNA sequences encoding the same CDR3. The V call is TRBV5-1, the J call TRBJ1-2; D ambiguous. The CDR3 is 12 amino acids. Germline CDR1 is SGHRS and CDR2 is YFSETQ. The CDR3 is CASSLDRGGYTF. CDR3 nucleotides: TGCGCCAGCAGTTTGGACCGGGGAGGCTACACCTTC.

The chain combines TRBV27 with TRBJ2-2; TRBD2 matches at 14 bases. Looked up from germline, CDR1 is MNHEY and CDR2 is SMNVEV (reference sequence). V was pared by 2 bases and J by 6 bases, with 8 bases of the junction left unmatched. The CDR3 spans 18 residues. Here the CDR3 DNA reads TGTGCCAGCAGTTTACTCTTCGGGACTAGCGGGAGAGCCGGGGAGCTGTTTTTT. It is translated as CASSLLFGTSGRAGELFF.

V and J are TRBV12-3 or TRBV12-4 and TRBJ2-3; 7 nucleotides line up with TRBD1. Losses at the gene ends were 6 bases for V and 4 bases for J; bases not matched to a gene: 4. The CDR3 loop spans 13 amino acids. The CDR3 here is CASRMTGPDTQYF. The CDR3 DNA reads TGTGCCAGCAGAATGACAGGGCCAGATACGCAGTATTTT.

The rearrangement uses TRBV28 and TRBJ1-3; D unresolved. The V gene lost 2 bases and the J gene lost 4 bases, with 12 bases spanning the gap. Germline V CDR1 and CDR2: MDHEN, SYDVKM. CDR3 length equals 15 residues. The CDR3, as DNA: TGTGCCAGCAGTTTACCGGGAATCTTGGGAAACACCATATATTTT. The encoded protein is CASSLPGILGNTIYF.

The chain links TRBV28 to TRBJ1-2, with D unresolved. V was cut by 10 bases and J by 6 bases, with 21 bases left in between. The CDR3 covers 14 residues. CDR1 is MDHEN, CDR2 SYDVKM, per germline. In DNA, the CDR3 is TGTGCCACCAAGAGATTACGGGGTCTAGATGGCTACACCTTC. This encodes CATKRLRGLDGYTF.

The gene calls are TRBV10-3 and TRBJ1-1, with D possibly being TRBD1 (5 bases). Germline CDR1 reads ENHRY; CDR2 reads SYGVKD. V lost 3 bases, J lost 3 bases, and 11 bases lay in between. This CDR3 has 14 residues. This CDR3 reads CAISDKGPDTEAFF. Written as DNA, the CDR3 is TGTGCCATCAGTGACAAGGGGCCGGACACTGAAGCTTTCTTT.

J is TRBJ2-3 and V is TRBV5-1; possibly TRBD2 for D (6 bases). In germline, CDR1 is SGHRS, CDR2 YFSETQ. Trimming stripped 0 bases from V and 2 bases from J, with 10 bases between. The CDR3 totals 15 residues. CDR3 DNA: TGCGCCAGCAGCTTGGGAGCGGGTGACACAGATACGCAGTATTTT. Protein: CASSLGAGDTDTQYF.

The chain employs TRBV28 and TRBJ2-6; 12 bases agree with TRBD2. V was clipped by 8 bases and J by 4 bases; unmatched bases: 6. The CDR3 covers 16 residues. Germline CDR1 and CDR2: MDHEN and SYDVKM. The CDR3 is CASDGLAGYGANVLTF. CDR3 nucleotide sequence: TGTGCCAGCGATGGACTAGCGGGGTACGGGGCCAACGTCCTGACTTTC.